These 30 T cell receptor beta chains share one sample of origin, sequenced in a study of response to subunit inactivated influenza vaccine. TCRdb fed the RT-PCR reads into MiXCR, producing one record per CDR3 protein. The table has hundreds of thousands of distinct CDR3 sequences, more than 9% seen once; the top ten hold less than 8.5%. The starting material was non-naive T cells sorted from PBMCs, obtained approximately 15 days before vaccination. These receptors were collected from a man aged 50-60 years who received an inactivated influenza vaccine.

This clonotype was seen only a few times. V is TRBV4-1 and J is TRBJ2-1; possible D gene TRBD1, 5 bases. The length of the CDR3 is 16 residues. Germline V CDR1 and CDR2: MGHRA, YSYEKL. Trimming cost V 2 bases and J 3 bases, with 14 bases left between them. CDR3 DNA: TGCGCCAGCAGCCAAATTGGGCGGACAAACTACAATGAGCAGTTCTTC. The encoded protein is CASSQIGRTNYNEQFF.

The chain couples TRBV20-1 to TRBJ1-1, with TRBD1 as a possible D gene (6 bases). The V gene lost 3 bases and the J gene lost 2 bases, with 16 bases spanning the gap. The V gene's germline CDR1 is DFQATT and CDR2 SNEGSKA (reference sequence). This CDR3 spans 15 amino acids. Here the CDR3 reads CSASRSGQRNTEAFF. The DNA for the CDR3 is TGCAGTGCTAGTCGCTCCGGACAGAGAAACACTGAAGCTTTCTTT.

This chain joins TRBV4-2 and TRBJ1-1, with D unresolved. This CDR3 has 14 amino acids. The germline CDR1 and CDR2 sequences are LGHNA and YNFKEQ. V was shortened by 9 bases and J by 0 bases, with 14 bases between the two germline ends. Written as DNA, the CDR3 is TGTGCCAGGAGCTCCGGGCTCATGAACACTGAAGCTTTCTTT. As protein: CARSSGLMNTEAFF.

This clonotype has at least ten counts. The chain couples TRBV3-1 to TRBJ2-4; D call uncertain. Germline values: CDR1 LGHDT, CDR2 YNNKEL (reference sequence). CDR3 size: 13 residues. Trimming pared 3 bases from V and 9 bases from J, leaving 12 bases between. The CDR3 spells CASSQRSSGIQYF. CDR3 nucleotides: TGTGCCAGCAGCCAGCGGTCTTCGGGCATTCAGTACTTC.

This clonotype was seen only a few times. The rearrangement links TRBV28 to TRBJ2-7; D possibly corresponds to TRBD2 (5 bases). CDR3 length equals 14 residues. Deletions cut 3 bases from V and 2 bases from J, with 11 bases between. CDR1 and CDR2 from the germline V gene are MDHEN and SYDVKM. As DNA, the CDR3 is TGTGCCAGCAGTTTGACGAGGGCCCCCTACGAGCAGTACTTC. Translating gives CASSLTRAPYEQYF. Supplemented by reference TRBV28 and TRBJ2-7, the full variable domain reads DVKVTQSSRYLVKRTGEKVFLECVQDMDHENMFWYRQDPGLGLRLIYFSYDVKMKEKGDIPEGYSVSREKKERFSLILESASTNQTSMYLCASSLTRAPYEQYFGPGTRLTVT.

This sequence joins TRBV2 and TRBJ1-4, with unresolved D. Germline V gene sequence: CDR1 SNHLY, CDR2 FYNNEI. V lost 3 bases and J 8 bases, leaving 16 bases between the germline ends. CDR3 length: 15 amino acids. CDR3 residues: CASSDLRGVGEKLFF. The CDR3 DNA reads TGTGCCAGCAGTGATCTACGAGGCGTCGGAGAAAAACTGTTTTTT.

The J gene is TRBJ2-1, the V gene TRBV5-4; 7 bases agree with TRBD1. CDR1 is SGHNT, CDR2 YYREEE, per germline (reference sequence). CDR3 size: 16 residues. With V trimmed by 4 bases and J by 8 bases, 15 bases remained unmatched. CDR3 in amino acids: CASSGMDRIEVDEQFF. The CDR3 DNA reads as TGTGCCAGCAGCGGAATGGACAGGATAGAGGTTGATGAGCAGTTCTTC. Variable domain in full (rest from reference TRBV5-4 and TRBJ2-1): ETGVTQSPTHLIKTRGQQVTLRCSSQSGHNTVSWYQQALGQGPQFIFQYYREEENGRGNFPPRFSGLQFPNYSSELNVNALELDDSALYLCASSGMDRIEVDEQFFGPGTRLTVL.

This clonotype was seen more than once but under ten times. This chain joins TRBV2 and TRBJ2-5; D is unclear. Germline-derived CDR1 and CDR2 are SNHLY and FYNNEI. This CDR3 is built from 14 residues. Trimming took 1 base from V and 1 from J, leaving 7 bases between them. Written as DNA, the CDR3 is TGTGCCAGCAGTGAAGGACCTCCCCAAGAGACCCAGTACTTC. This encodes CASSEGPPQETQYF.

This chain joins TRBV11-3 and TRBJ2-2; TRBD1 is a possible D gene (5 bases). Trimming removed 4 bases at V and 5 bases at J, with 11 bases between. The CDR3 covers 14 residues. Germline V lookup: CDR1 SGHNT, CDR2 YENEEA. This chain's CDR3 is CASSYSDRTGELFF. As DNA, the CDR3 is TGTGCCAGCAGCTACTCCGACAGAACCGGGGAGCTGTTTTTT.

Ten or more counts support this clonotype. This rearrangement joins TRBV5-1 to TRBJ2-3; D call uncertain. Germline V gene lookup returns CDR1 SGHRS and CDR2 YFSETQ. The V gene lost 4 bases and the J gene lost 5 bases, with 11 bases spanning the gap. The CDR3 has 13 amino acids. The chain's CDR3 is CASSVDSRDTQYF. CDR3 nucleotide sequence: TGCGCCAGCAGCGTGGATAGCCGAGATACGCAGTATTTT.

The V gene is TRBV20-1, the J gene TRBJ2-5, with TRBD1 matching over 7 bases. Germline V gene data show CDR1 as DFQATT and CDR2 as SNEGSKA (reference sequence). The J segment lost 4 bases and the V segment lost 0 bases, leaving 5 bases of the junction unmatched. The CDR3 is 14 residues long. This CDR3 is CSARDPNRGETQYF. CDR3 DNA: TGCAGTGCTAGAGATCCCAACAGGGGAGAGACCCAGTACTTC.

This clonotype was found a few times. V usage is TRBV30 and J usage is TRBJ2-1; D possibly uses TRBD1 or TRBD2 (5 bases each). This CDR3 comprises 13 residues. From germline, CDR1 is GTSNPN and CDR2 SVGIG (reference sequence). V lost 0 bases, J lost 13 bases, and 16 bases lay in between. For the CDR3, the DNA is TGTGCCTGGAGTGTCCCGGGGCTCCCGGGTCAGTTCTTC. Protein: CAWSVPGLPGQFF.

This chain uses TRBV7-2 with TRBJ2-5; no clear D. Germline-derived CDR1 and CDR2 are SGHTA and FQGNSA. The CDR3 runs to 13 residues. Trimming took 3 bases from V and 2 from J, leaving 7 bases between them. CDR3 nucleotides: TGTGCCAGCAGCTTTTTTGGGCAAGAGACCCAGTACTTC. Encoded protein: CASSFFGQETQYF.

This clonotype was observed a handful of times. The gene calls are TRBV6-2 or TRBV6-3 and TRBJ1-2, with a tentative D call TRBD1 (5 bases). Germline loops: CDR1 MNHEY, CDR2 SVGEGT. This CDR3 has 15 residues. Trimming cost V 5 bases and J 2 bases, with 15 bases left between them. The chain's CDR3 is CASSALWGRNYGYTF. The CDR3 region has the DNA TGTGCCAGCAGTGCTCTCTGGGGGAGGAACTATGGCTACACCTTC.

This chain uses TRBV3-1 with TRBJ2-5; 9 bases agree with TRBD2. Germline trimming cut 4 bases from V and 4 bases from J; bases unmatched to any gene: 10. The CDR3 spans 16 residues. Looked up from germline, CDR1 is LGHDT and CDR2 is YNNKEL (reference sequence). Here the CDR3 reads CASSPPSRGGAETQYF. The CDR3 DNA reads TGTGCCAGCAGCCCGCCCTCTCGCGGGGGGGCAGAGACCCAGTACTTC.

This clonotype was detected only a few times. The rearrangement joins TRBV19 to TRBJ2-7; 12 bases align to TRBD2. The CDR3 runs 17 residues. Per the germline V gene, CDR1 is LNHDA and CDR2 is SQIVND (reference sequence). With V trimmed by 5 bases and J by 2 bases, 10 bases remained unmatched. The chain's CDR3 is CASSPDGLAGGPYEQYF. In nucleotides, the CDR3 is TGTGCCAGTAGTCCCGACGGGCTAGCGGGAGGGCCCTACGAGCAGTACTTC.

The chain has TRBV20-1 and TRBJ2-6; D is unclear. CDR3 length equals 14 residues. The germline V gene encodes CDR1 DFQATT and CDR2 SNEGSKA (reference sequence). Trimming cost V 6 bases and J 0 bases, with 9 bases left between them. The CDR3: CSARWDSGANVLTF. The CDR3 bases are TGCAGTGCCCGTTGGGACTCTGGGGCCAACGTCCTGACTTTC.

This clonotype has a count of ten or more. The chain is built from TRBV4-2 and TRBJ2-7; unclear D gene. V was trimmed by 1 base and J by 0 bases, leaving 4 bases between them. CDR1 and CDR2 (germline): LGHNA, YNFKEQ. This CDR3 is 13 amino acids long. Here the CDR3 reads CASSQGFSYEQYF. The CDR3 nucleotides are TGTGCCAGCAGCCAAGGGTTCTCCTACGAGCAGTACTTC.

J is TRBJ2-2 and V is TRBV5-6; TRBD1 agrees at 10 bases. Germline V CDR1 and CDR2: SGHDT, YYEEEE. This CDR3 has 19 residues. The V gene end was trimmed by 1 base and the J gene end by 4 bases; junction bases not matched to a gene: 13. Here the CDR3 reads CASSLLSETGGRGTGELFF. DNA of the CDR3: TGTGCCAGCAGCTTGTTGTCCGAGACAGGGGGCAGGGGCACCGGGGAGCTGTTTTTT.

V gene TRBV9 combines with J gene TRBJ2-5; 8 nucleotides line up with TRBD2. This CDR3 contains 15 residues. Germline V CDR1 and CDR2: SGDLS, YYNGEE. The trim removed 1 base at V and 5 bases at J, leaving 7 bases unmatched. This chain's CDR3 is CASSVQGTRVETQYF. CDR3 bases: TGTGCCAGCAGCGTACAAGGGACTAGGGTGGAGACCCAGTACTTC.

The sample holds many counts of this clonotype. The J gene is TRBJ2-7, the V gene TRBV5-6, with D possibly matching TRBD2 (5 bases). The CDR3 is 16 residues long. V was shortened by 0 bases and J by 1 base, with 14 bases between the two germline ends. Germline CDR1 SGHDT, CDR2 YYEEEE. CDR3 sequence reads: CASSLGGGRISYEQYF. CDR3 nucleotides: TGTGCCAGCAGCTTGGGTGGCGGGCGGATTTCCTACGAGCAGTACTTC.

This clonotype showed up many times. The J gene is TRBJ2-2, the V gene TRBV12-3 or TRBV12-4; 7 bases are a match to TRBD1. CDR3 length: 15 amino acids. J gave up 2 bases and V 11 bases, and 11 bases lay outside the gene matches. The CDR3 here is CALRGQGGNTGELFF. The CDR3 DNA sequence: TGTGCCCTAAGGGGGCAGGGTGGAAACACCGGGGAGCTGTTTTTT.

This rearrangement joins TRBV20-1 to TRBJ1-1; possible D gene TRBD1, 5 bases. Germline values: CDR1 DFQATT, CDR2 SNEGSKA (reference sequence). V lost 3 bases to trimming and J lost 4 bases, with 12 bases between them. This CDR3 spans 13 amino acids. The CDR3 loop is CSASEGRFTEAFF. The CDR3 region has the DNA TGCAGTGCTAGTGAGGGGAGGTTCACTGAAGCTTTCTTT.

This clonotype was observed a handful of times. The chain is built from TRBV6-2 or TRBV6-3 and TRBJ1-5, with D possibly TRBD1 on 6 matching bases. Germline-derived CDR1 and CDR2 are MNHEY and SVGEGT. The ends were cut back, 2 bases at V and 0 bases at J, with 20 bases in the middle. The CDR3 runs 19 residues. In DNA form, the CDR3 reads TGTGCCAGCAGTTACGCCGACAGGACTGGAGGGTATAGCAATCAGCCCCAGCATTTT. Encoded protein: CASSYADRTGGYSNQPQHF.

This clonotype has a count of ten or more. The rearrangement joins TRBV6-5 to TRBJ2-1, with 13 nucleotides matching TRBD2. The CDR3 is 16 amino acids. Germline assignment: CDR1 MNHEY and CDR2 SVGAGI. V dropped 6 bases and J dropped 7; count of bases not matched to a gene: 9. CDR3 sequence: CASSRRLAGGRNEQFF. The CDR3 DNA reads TGTGCCAGCAGCAGAAGACTAGCGGGGGGTCGGAATGAGCAGTTCTTC.

The chain carries TRBV12-3 or TRBV12-4 and TRBJ2-7; the D is unclear. There are 14 residues in the CDR3. Trimming stripped 6 bases from V and 6 bases from J, with 18 bases between. CDR3 region: CASRTGIPNSEQYF. In nucleotides, the CDR3 is TGTGCCAGCAGGACCGGAATCCCCAATTCCGAGCAGTACTTC.

This clonotype was seen a single time. The chain carries TRBV20-1 and TRBJ1-1; D gene unclear. This CDR3 has 10 amino acids. CDR1 and CDR2 (germline): DFQATT, SNEGSKA (reference sequence). V lost 4 bases and J 11 bases, leaving 11 bases between the germline ends. The CDR3 nucleotides read TGCAGTGCTACCGCCAACACGGCTTTCTTT. Translation gives CSATANTAFF.

The chain recombines TRBV4-2 with TRBJ2-5; unclear D gene. Per the germline V gene, CDR1 is LGHNA and CDR2 is YNFKEQ. V gave up 4 bases and J gave up 5 bases, with 11 bases separating them. This CDR3 is built from 13 residues. The CDR3 bases are TGTGCCAGCAGCCTTGCCACCGGGGAGACCCAGTACTTC. It yields the protein CASSLATGETQYF.

This clonotype was detected a few times. The J gene is TRBJ1-1, the V gene TRBV3-1; no clear D. The CDR3 is 15 amino acids. Per the germline V gene, CDR1 is LGHDT and CDR2 is YNNKEL (reference sequence). V lost 0 bases, J lost 5 bases, and 13 bases lay in between. The CDR3 region is CASSQDSWTGTEAFF. In DNA, the CDR3 is TGTGCCAGCAGCCAAGATTCATGGACTGGAACTGAAGCTTTCTTT.

This clonotype occurred many times. The chain combines TRBV7-9 with TRBJ2-1, with 10 bases identical to TRBD2. Germline lookup yields CDR1 SEHNR and CDR2 FQNEAQ (reference sequence). V was pared by 4 bases and J by 6 bases, with 9 bases of the junction left unmatched. The CDR3 runs to 16 residues. The CDR3 here is CASSSPASGRPNEQFF. CDR3 coding DNA: TGTGCCAGCAGCTCTCCAGCTAGCGGGAGACCCAATGAGCAGTTCTTC. Together with reference TRBV7-9 and TRBJ2-1, the CDR3 gives the full variable domain: DTGVSQNPRHKITKRGQNVTFRCDPISEHNRLYWYRQTLGQGPEFLTYFQNEAQLEKSRLLSDRFSAERPKGSFSTLEIQRTEQGDSAMYLCASSSPASGRPNEQFFGPGTRLTVL.